The 18 T cell receptor beta chains reported below all come from one sample, sequenced in a study of Tregs in tolerant kidney transplant recipients. Clones were sequenced by immunoSEQ multiplex PCR, and TCRdb holds only the in-frame ones, with some missing. The data contain 50,000 to 55,000 clones, around 90% of them seen just once; the ten biggest clones take up over 12%. Recipients received nonmyeloablative bone marrow transplants from related graft donors, with transient mixed chimerism. The sample was CD8+ T cells from blood (PBMCs), taken 24 months after the transplant. All receptors derive from a human patient who received a combined kidney and bone marrow transplant. The T cells may come from the graft donor.

The chain couples TRBV7-2 to TRBJ1-5; D call uncertain. V was pared by 5 bases and J by 5 bases, with 10 bases between. The length of the CDR3 is 13 residues. Germline V CDR1 and CDR2: SGHTA, FQGNSA. The CDR3 bases are TGTGCCAGCAGCCCCTGGCCAGATCAGCCCCAGCATTTT. Encoded protein: CASSPWPDQPQHF.

The gene calls are TRBV7-9 and TRBJ2-1; 8 bases are a match to TRBD1. The V gene end was trimmed by 5 bases and the J gene end by 7 bases; junction bases not matched to a gene: 4. The CDR3 is made up of 13 amino acids. Germline assignment: CDR1 SEHNR and CDR2 FQNEAQ (reference sequence). The CDR3 region is CASSDRGSNEQFF. As DNA, the CDR3 is TGTGCCAGCAGCGACAGGGGAAGTAATGAGCAGTTCTTC.

The rearrangement uses TRBV27 and TRBJ2-7; TRBD2 agrees at 11 bases. Trimming took 5 bases from V and 7 from J; bases not matched to a gene: 10. The CDR3 extends over 15 amino acids. Per germline, CDR1 MNHEY and CDR2 SMNVEV (reference sequence). This CDR3 reads CASSLGIAGGGEQYF. The CDR3 nucleotides are TGTGCCAGCAGTCTCGGGATAGCGGGAGGGGGAGAGCAGTACTTC.

This clone was picked up a small number of times. J is TRBJ2-7 and V is TRBV5-6, with 14 nucleotides matching TRBD2. Germline V lookup: CDR1 SGHDT, CDR2 YYEEEE. The CDR3 runs to 15 residues. The J segment lost 1 base and the V segment lost 4 bases, leaving 1 base of the junction unmatched. The CDR3 here is CASSGLAGGSYEQYF. The CDR3, as DNA: TGTGCCAGCAGCGGACTAGCGGGAGGTTCCTACGAGCAGTACTTC.

The CDR3 sequence: CASSLQGGTYEQYF. CDR3 nucleotides: TGCGCCAGCAGCCTACAGGGGGGAACCTACGAGCAGTACTTC. The chain uses TRBV5-1 and TRBJ2-7, with 8 bases fitting TRBD1. The CDR3 loop spans 14 amino acids. V trimming: 4 bases; J trimming: 2 bases; junction bases outside the gene matches: 5. Germline V gene data show CDR1 as SGHRS and CDR2 as YFSETQ.

V and J are TRBV2 and TRBJ1-1, with unresolved D. Per the germline V gene, CDR1 is SNHLY and CDR2 is FYNNEI. Trimming shortened V by 3 bases and J by 5 bases, and 19 bases separated the two germline ends. The CDR3 loop spans 16 amino acids. The CDR3 nucleotides read TGTGCCAGCAGTGATTTGTCGGTCACAACGGGGACTGAAGCTTTCTTT. Translating it yields CASSDLSVTTGTEAFF. The entire variable domain, with the rest obtained from reference TRBV2 and TRBJ1-1, is as follows: EPEVTQTPSHQVTQMGQEVILRCVPISNHLYFYWYRQILGQKVEFLVSFYNNEISEKSEIFDDQFSVERPDGSNFTLKIRSTKLEDSAMYFCASSDLSVTTGTEAFFGQGTRLTVV.

CDR3 nucleotide sequence: TGTGCCAGCAGTGTACCAGGATATCGAGAGACCCAGTACTTC. Translating it yields CASSVPGYRETQYF. The rearrangement joins TRBV28 to TRBJ2-5, with D unresolved. Trimming removed 5 bases from V and 4 bases from J, with 14 bases in between. Per the germline V gene, CDR1 is MDHEN and CDR2 is SYDVKM. This CDR3 has 14 amino acids.

The rearrangement links TRBV19 to TRBJ2-7; the D gene is possibly TRBD1 (6 bases). The CDR3 has 15 residues. V lost 1 base to trimming and J lost 3 bases, with 13 bases between them. CDR1 LNHDA and CDR2 SQIVND come from the germline V gene (reference sequence). The CDR3 here is CASSIGTGTIYEQYF. Written as DNA, the CDR3 is TGTGCCAGTAGTATAGGAACCGGGACAATCTACGAGCAGTACTTC.

The gene calls are TRBV11-3 and TRBJ2-7; the D is unclear. Germline V gene lookup returns CDR1 SGHNT and CDR2 YENEEA. The CDR3 totals 12 residues. V lost 1 base, J lost 3 bases, and 4 bases lay in between. CDR3 coding DNA: TGTGCCAGCAGCTTAGTTCGCTACGAGCAGTACTTC. Encoded protein: CASSLVRYEQYF.

The chain has TRBV28 and TRBJ1-4, with D unclear. The germline V gene encodes CDR1 MDHEN and CDR2 SYDVKM. The CDR3 has 13 amino acids. The germline V and J ends were trimmed by 3 bases and 8 bases, with 10 bases remaining between them. CDR3 sequence (DNA): TGTGCCAGCAGTTTGCCTGGGAGGGAAAAACTGTTTTTT. Its protein product is CASSLPGREKLFF.

This rearrangement joins TRBV6-1 to TRBJ1-5; no reliable D call. Between the trimmed V and J ends, which lost 1 base and 1 base, there was a span of 8 bases. The germline CDR1 and CDR2 sequences are MNHNS and SASEGT. The CDR3 loop spans 15 amino acids. The CDR3 protein is CASSEVMGSNQPQHF. The DNA of the CDR3 is TGTGCCAGCAGTGAAGTCATGGGCAGCAATCAGCCCCAGCATTTT.

V usage is TRBV9 and J usage is TRBJ1-5; perhaps TRBD1 as D (5 bases). Germline V CDR1 and CDR2: SGDLS, YYNGEE. There are 15 residues in the CDR3. The V and J ends lost 4 bases and 2 bases respectively, with 13 bases between them. CDR3 loop: CASSRGGVGNQPQHF. The DNA of the CDR3 is TGTGCCAGCAGCCGCGGGGGGGTAGGCAATCAGCCCCAGCATTTT.

The chain employs TRBV5-1 and TRBJ2-3; TRBD2 aligns across 10 bases. The germline V gene encodes CDR1 SGHRS and CDR2 YFSETQ. This CDR3 comprises 17 residues. The ends lost 0 bases at V and 4 bases at J; junction bases unmatched: 8. The CDR3 here is CASSLAGAGGPADTQYF. CDR3 nucleotides: TGCGCCAGCAGCTTGGCTGGAGCGGGAGGGCCAGCAGATACGCAGTATTTT.

The chain has TRBV28 and TRBJ1-6; D might be TRBD1 (5 bases). Trimming removed 8 bases at V and 9 bases at J, with 17 bases between. The CDR3 spans 14 residues. CDR1 is MDHEN, CDR2 SYDVKM, per germline. The CDR3 DNA reads TGTGCCAGCGATAATGGAGGGACCCGTTCACCCCTCCACTTT. This gives the protein CASDNGGTRSPLHF.

This chain uses TRBV6-5 with TRBJ2-7; tentative D call: TRBD2 (6 bases). The CDR3 contains 11 residues. The germline V and J ends were trimmed by 2 bases and 7 bases, with 6 bases remaining between them. The germline CDR1 and CDR2 sequences are MNHEY and SVGAGI. The CDR3 sequence: CASSYGGEQYF. CDR3 nucleotides: TGTGCCAGCAGTTACGGGGGGGAGCAGTACTTC.

A single count supports this clone. The rearrangement joins TRBV11-3 to TRBJ1-2; no clear D gene. Trimming took 5 bases from V and 4 from J, leaving 23 bases between them. The CDR3 sequence is 17 residues long. Germline V gene data show CDR1 as SGHNT and CDR2 as YENEEA. CDR3 coding DNA: TGTGCCAGCAGCACTGCAAGCGATCTCGGAAAGATCTATGGCTACACCTTC. As protein: CASSTASDLGKIYGYTF.

In this sample, this clone turned up once. This chain links TRBV19 with TRBJ1-5; no definite D call. The V end was cut by 10 bases, the J end by 4 bases, with 8 bases between. The length of the CDR3 is 11 residues. Germline V lookup: CDR1 LNHDA, CDR2 SQIVND (reference sequence). This CDR3 reads CATGYNQPQHF. CDR3 coding DNA: TGTGCCACGGGGTATAATCAGCCCCAGCATTTT.

On this clone itself: Other nucleotide sequences in the sample specify the same CDR3. V and J are TRBV18 and TRBJ1-6; 10 bases map to TRBD1. From germline, CDR1 is KGHSH and CDR2 LQKENI. Trimming at V came to 3 bases and at J to 0 bases, leaving 5 bases not matched to a gene. This CDR3 spans 18 amino acids. The CDR3 region is CASSPGTGEGSYNSPLHF. The CDR3 nucleotides read TGTGCCAGCTCACCCGGGACAGGGGAGGGCTCCTATAATTCACCCCTCCACTTT. The full variable domain, in which reference TRBV18 and TRBJ1-6 provide the parts outside the CDR3, is NAGVMQNPRHLVRRRGQEARLRCSPMKGHSHVYWYRQLPEEGLKFMVYLQKENIIDESGMPKERFSAEFPKEGPSILRIQQVVRGDSAAYFCASSPGTGEGSYNSPLHFGNGTRLTVT.